These T cell receptor beta chains were read from a single sample in a study of T cell clusters in autoimmune cytopenias. Each CDR3 protein gets one entry in TCRdb, which reprocessed the multiplex PCR reads and gives no DNA. The specimen's table records 2,500 to 3,000 distinct CDR3 sequences. The sample taken for sequencing was peripheral blood. The receptor source for this set is a human donor with an autoimmune cytopenia, with autoimmune hepatitis or in good health (not recorded which). CDR3s include the opening cysteine and the closing phenylalanine or tryptophan. Some rows have no size entry. The others give once, few or many, or a class for an expanded clone.

size	V	J	CDR3
medium-sized	TRBV7-2	TRBJ1-1	CASNFGGNTEAFF
medium-sized	TRBV29-1	TRBJ2-7	CSVEEAGTGNTYEQYF
medium-sized	TRBV6-1	TRBJ1-2	CASSEVTANYGYTF
medium-sized	TRBV21-1	TRBJ2-2	CASSNEGLAGVGGELFF
medium-sized	TRBV13	TRBJ2-7	CASSSGTSGRSTYEQYF
medium-sized	TRBV15	TRBJ1-3	CATSRDLSSGNTIYF
NA	TRBV4-1	TRBJ2-5	CASSQGPLLYTQYF
medium-sized	TRBV5-5	TRBJ1-1	CASSPGTANTEAFF
medium-sized	TRBV7-9	TRBJ2-2	CASSPDSPNTGELFF
NA	TRBV11-2	TRBJ2-3	CASSPRGEEADTQYF
medium-sized	TRBV30	TRBJ1-2	CAWSAYQLVGGNYGYTF
NA	TRBV25-1	TRBJ1-4	CASSDPHRATNEKLFF
NA	TRBV5-4	TRBJ2-3	CASSLVGSERDTQYF
medium-sized	TRBV20-1	TRBJ2-1	CSAREMGLAGDNEQFF
medium-sized	TRBV20-1	TRBJ2-1	CSAVDFRDTGEQFF
NA	TRBV28	TRBJ2-3	CASSPRAESTDTQYF
NA	TRBV28	TRBJ2-7	CASSFMGGSYEQYF
medium-sized	TRBV6-1	TRBJ1-3	CASSEWQSSGNTIYF
medium-sized	TRBV6-1	TRBJ1-2	CASSEAHDTFYGYTF
medium-sized	TRBV7-6	TRBJ2-5	CASSLSGGGQETQYF
NA	TRBV5-6	TRBJ2-7	CASSQLSGTPASYEQYF
NA	TRBV4-1	TRBJ2-5	CASSQEGPAGFVETQYF
medium-sized	TRBV6-1	TRBJ1-5	CASNPTGSNQPQHF
NA	TRBV18	TRBJ1-1	CASSPPYTGSPEAFF
NA	TRBV5-3	TRBJ2-5	CARSLEMDGQETQYF
NA	TRBV7-2	TRBJ2-1	CASSTGTGTYNEQFF
NA	TRBV6-5	TRBJ2-5	CASRRDALGETQYF
medium-sized	TRBV12-3/TRBV12-4	TRBJ2-7	CASSLPTGPEQYF
medium-sized	TRBV6-5	TRBJ1-2	CASSYSGRGNGYTF
medium-sized	TRBV7-9	TRBJ1-2	CASSVGPLGGYGYTF
medium-sized	TRBV12-3/TRBV12-4	TRBJ1-2	CASSFVSKPYGYTF
medium-sized	TRBV10-1	TRBJ2-2	CASSESNSLGELFF
medium-sized	TRBV12-3/TRBV12-4	TRBJ1-5	CASTTTGNQPQHF
medium-sized	TRBV10-3	TRBJ2-2	CAIGQSNTGELFF
medium-sized	TRBV19	TRBJ2-1	CASSITSYNEQFF
medium-sized	TRBV12-3/TRBV12-4	TRBJ2-3	CASSLSGTGVDTQYF
medium-sized	TRBV11-2	TRBJ1-5	CASSVAGLPNQPQHF
NA	TRBV4-1	TRBJ1-1	CASSQEAGVGTEAFF
NA	TRBV18	TRBJ2-1	CASSTGLAGGRYNEQFF
NA	TRBV5-1	TRBJ2-1	CARSGSSYNEQFF
NA	TRBV28	TRBJ1-2	CASSLGTGLGYGYTF
medium-sized	TRBV11-2	TRBJ2-2	CASSFPRGRPTGELFF
medium-sized	TRBV5-4	TRBJ1-5	CASSLQGTNQPQHF
medium-sized	TRBV6-6	TRBJ1-5	CASSYVGSNQPQHF
medium-sized	TRBV19	TRBJ2-3	CASSPRTGGREDTQYF
NA	TRBV28	TRBJ1-3	CASSFMGLGGNTIYF
NA	TRBV4-1	TRBJ2-3	CASSWWGASTDTQYF
medium-sized	TRBV20-1	TRBJ2-1	CSARDRTGSLYNEQFF
NA	TRBV20-1	TRBJ2-3	CSALGADTQYF
medium-sized	TRBV7-9	TRBJ1-1	CASSLVNTEAFF
NA	TRBV12-3/TRBV12-4	TRBJ2-7	CASSLGGPPKYF
NA	TRBV2	TRBJ2-3	CASSRDRATDTQYF
medium-sized	TRBV5-5	TRBJ1-5	CASSLGGGHQPQHF